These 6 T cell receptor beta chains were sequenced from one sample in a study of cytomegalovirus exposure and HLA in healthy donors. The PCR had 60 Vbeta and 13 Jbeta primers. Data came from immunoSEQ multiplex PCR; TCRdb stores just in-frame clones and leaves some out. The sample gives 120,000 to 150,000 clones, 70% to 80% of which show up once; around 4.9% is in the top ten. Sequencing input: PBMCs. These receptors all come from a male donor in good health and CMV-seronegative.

CDR3 in DNA: TGCGCCAGCAGCCTGCAGGGGGGTCATAATGAAAAACTGTTTTTT. Protein sequence: CASSLQGGHNEKLFF. The rearrangement uses TRBV5-1 and TRBJ1-4, with 7 positions matching TRBD1. The length of the CDR3 is 15 residues. Germline CDR1 SGHRS, CDR2 YFSETQ. V lost 4 bases to trimming and J lost 4 bases; unmatched junction nucleotides: 7.

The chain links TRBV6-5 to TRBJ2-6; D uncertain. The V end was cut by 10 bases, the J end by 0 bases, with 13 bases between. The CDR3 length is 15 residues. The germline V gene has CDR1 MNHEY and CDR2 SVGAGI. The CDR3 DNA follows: TGTGCCATCATGACACTGAGCTCTGGGGCCAACGTCCTGACTTTC. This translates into CAIMTLSSGANVLTF.

The CDR3 nucleotides read TGTGCCAGCACCCCCACGGGACAGACTAATGAAAAACTGTTTTTT. Amino acids: CASTPTGQTNEKLFF. The V and J genes are TRBV7-2 and TRBJ1-4, with 7 bases aligning to TRBD1. The V gene's germline CDR1 is SGHTA and CDR2 FQGNSA. The ends lost 7 bases at V and 2 bases at J; junction bases unmatched: 7. The CDR3 covers 15 residues.

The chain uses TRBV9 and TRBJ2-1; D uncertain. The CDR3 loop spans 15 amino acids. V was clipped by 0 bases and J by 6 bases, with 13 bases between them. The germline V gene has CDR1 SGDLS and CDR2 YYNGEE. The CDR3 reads CASSVEALGSNEQFF. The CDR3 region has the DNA TGTGCCAGCAGCGTAGAAGCTCTGGGCTCCAATGAGCAGTTCTTC.

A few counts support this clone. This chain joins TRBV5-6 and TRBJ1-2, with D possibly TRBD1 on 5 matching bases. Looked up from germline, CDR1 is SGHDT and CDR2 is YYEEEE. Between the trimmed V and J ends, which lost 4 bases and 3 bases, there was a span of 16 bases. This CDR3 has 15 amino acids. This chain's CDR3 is CASSLGHPTDYGYTF. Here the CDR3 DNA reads TGTGCCAGCAGCCTCGGACATCCGACGGACTATGGCTACACCTTC.

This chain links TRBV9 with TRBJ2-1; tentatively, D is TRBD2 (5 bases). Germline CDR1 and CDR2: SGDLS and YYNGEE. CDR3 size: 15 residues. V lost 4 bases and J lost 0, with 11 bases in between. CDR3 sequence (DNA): TGTGCCAGCAGCCCGTCGGGAAGCTCCTACAATGAGCAGTTCTTC. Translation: CASSPSGSSYNEQFF.